This T cell receptor (beta chain) is from a study of blood T cell repertoires in COVID-19. CDR1 is LNHNV, CDR2 YYDKDF, per germline (reference sequence). V lost 0 bases and J 2 bases, leaving 24 bases between the germline ends. The CDR3 extends over 20 amino acids. In the study's own analysis: Estimation of nucleated cell counts relied on the amplification of reference gene primers. The method was immunoSEQ multiplex PCR; TCRdb's version includes in-frame clones alone and lacks a portion of them. V and J calls and clone size are those listed in that table; D and trimming were worked out from the DNA. The data show over 350,000 clones, about 85% seen once.

Specimen: PBMCs or T cells enriched from blood (not recorded which). The V and J genes are TRBV15 and TRBJ2-3; a possible D gene is TRBD2 (5 bases). The receptor's source is a woman under 30 with acute COVID-19. CDR3 sequence (DNA): TGTGCCACCAGCAGAGATCTTGGCAGTCCCTACGGGGAGAACACAGATACGCAGTATTTT. Protein: CATSRDLGSPYGENTDTQYF.